These T cell receptor beta chains were read from a single sample in a study of T-cell reconstitution after alpha-beta-depleted transplantation in children. TCRdb re-called the PCR reads with MiXCR, one entry per CDR3 protein. The sample lists some 600,000 distinct CDR3 sequences; roughly 17% were seen once. The sequencing used PBMCs from the stem cell graft donor, collected from the stem cell graft. These receptors all come from a human donor who donated a stem cell graft to a child with acute myeloid leukemia. CDR3s leave out the opening cysteine and the closing phenylalanine or tryptophan. A clone size is listed for some rows: how often the clone was seen (once, few, many), or a class if it is expanded.

V gene,J gene,clone size,CDR3 protein
TRBV20-1,TRBJ2-1,many,SARDPSGAYNEQF
TRBV12-3/TRBV12-4,TRBJ2-1,few,ASSPSTYNEQF
TRBV7-8,TRBJ2-5,once,ASSSEGLVGDQTQY
TRBV10-3,TRBJ2-7,many,AISESGHTSGDEQY
TRBV20-1,TRBJ2-3,many,SARNQDTQY
TRBV6-1,TRBJ1-5,many,ASSLRSLDRVQPQH
TRBV19,TRBJ2-5,.,ASSPRALQETQY
TRBV21-1,TRBJ2-7,few,ASSKDRTGPYEQY
TRBV11-2,TRBJ1-3,.,ASSLLPATSGNTIY
TRBV6-5,TRBJ1-4,many,ASSSSANEKLF
TRBV7-9,TRBJ2-4,few,ASSLGTGIQY
TRBV18,TRBJ2-2,few,ASSPPGLAGHTGELF
TRBV29-1,TRBJ2-1,many,SVSNEGSYNEQF
TRBV12-3/TRBV12-4,TRBJ2-5,many,ASSPGTSVAY
TRBV4-1,TRBJ2-1,.,ASSHPGTYNEQF
TRBV7-9,TRBJ1-2,few,ASSSDRDYYGYT
TRBV10-3,TRBJ2-7,many,AISEEGAESYEQY
TRBV12-3/TRBV12-4,TRBJ2-2,.,ASSLMASTGELF
TRBV20-1,TRBJ2-1,many,SARTAWNEQF
TRBV20-1,TRBJ2-2,few,CASLPDRGWDGELF
TRBV6-5,TRBJ2-7,few,ASSYSSDFEQY
TRBV20-1,TRBJ1-3,many,SARVDRVGNTIY
TRBV5-1,TRBJ1-1,.,ASSLVPRGEEAF
TRBV7-3,TRBJ2-1,few,ASSLRDDNEQF
TRBV9,TRBJ2-1,many,ASSATVNLYNEQF
TRBV6-1,TRBJ1-1,many,ASSVLRGETEAF
TRBV10-3,TRBJ1-1,many,AISDVANTEAF
TRBV20-1,TRBJ2-5,many,SARGPETQY
TRBV27,TRBJ2-1,many,ASSLRGQEQF
TRBV12-3/TRBV12-4,TRBJ1-2,.,ASSLNWSGNGYT
TRBV12-3/TRBV12-4,TRBJ2-3,.,ASSMDRLMADTQY
TRBV10-3,TRBJ2-7,.,AISESGGPSYEQY
TRBV20-1,TRBJ2-7,many,SARDRDFKYEQY
TRBV7-9,TRBJ1-1,few,ASSPGQVIVNTEAF
TRBV20-1,TRBJ1-5,many,SARAGTVKNQPQH
TRBV10-1,TRBJ2-3,.,ASSGDRGISTDTQY
TRBV15,TRBJ2-5,few,ATSRDLQGETQY
TRBV28,TRBJ2-1,many,ASSLVGLNEQF
TRBV20-1,TRBJ1-1,many,SATFTQNTEAF
TRBV7-2,TRBJ1-4,.,ASSSRWGIGEKLF
TRBV29-1,TRBJ2-3,many,SFVGGQTATDTQY
TRBV5-6,TRBJ1-1,.,ASSWGQWTF
TRBV12-3/TRBV12-4,TRBJ2-5,many,ASSHSQGQETQY
TRBV12-3/TRBV12-4,TRBJ1-2,few,ASSFLEGHYGYT
TRBV9,TRBJ1-2,few,ASSTGQLYGYT
TRBV4-1,TRBJ2-1,many,ASSWTGEAYNEQF
TRBV12-3/TRBV12-4,TRBJ2-1,.,ASKGASGFYNEQF
TRBV20-1,TRBJ2-5,.,SARGRTVGGPETQY
TRBV5-1,TRBJ1-5,few,ASSLLEGPNQPQH
TRBV20-1,TRBJ2-3,.,SAELGLAGGSTDTQY